The 4 T cell receptor beta chains listed next were all sequenced from one sample in a study of naive and memory T cell subsets. An equimolar mix of two oligonucleotides served as the beta constant-region primer for TRBC1 and TRBC2. TCRdb processed the UMI-ligation and nested PCR reads anew with MiXCR; each CDR3 protein has one entry. The table lists under 150,000 distinct CDR3 sequences, over 15% of them singletons. The sequencing sample was made of naive CD4+ T cells from blood. These receptors all stem from a human donor in good health.

The rearrangement uses TRBV6-5 and TRBJ1-4, with 7 bases lining up with TRBD1. The germline CDR1 and CDR2 sequences are MNHEY and SVGAGI. The J segment lost 8 bases and the V segment lost 6 bases, leaving 9 bases of the junction unmatched. The length of the CDR3 is 14 residues. The CDR3 region is CASSVDRVDEKLFF. The CDR3 nucleotides are TGTGCCAGCAGCGTCGACAGGGTAGACGAAAAACTGTTTTTT.

This clonotype was seen only a few times. The chain combines TRBV3-1 with TRBJ1-1; maybe TRBD1 (5 bases). With 1 base removed from V and 7 bases from J, the gap between germline ends came to 7 bases. There are 12 residues in the CDR3. Germline V gene sequence: CDR1 LGHDT, CDR2 YNNKEL (reference sequence). CDR3 amino acids: CASSQVDSEAFF. The CDR3 region has the DNA TGTGCCAGCAGCCAAGTTGACAGTGAAGCTTTCTTT.

This clonotype was detected a few times. The V call is TRBV20-1, the J call TRBJ2-4; 15 bases fit TRBD2. The germline V gene has CDR1 DFQATT and CDR2 SNEGSKA (reference sequence). The ends lost 6 bases at V and 3 bases at J; junction bases unmatched: 6. The CDR3 contains 16 residues. The CDR3 nucleotides are TGCAGTGCCACCGGGACTAGCGGGAGGTACAAAAACATTCAGTACTTC. Translation: CSATGTSGRYKNIQYF.

The J gene is TRBJ2-2, the V gene TRBV19, with TRBD1 matching over 7 bases. The V segment lost 5 bases and the J segment 4 bases; nucleotides outside the gene matches: 16. The CDR3 consists of 18 residues. Germline lookup yields CDR1 LNHDA and CDR2 SQIVND (reference sequence). CDR3 residues: CASSASQGRVGSTGELFF. As DNA, the CDR3 is TGTGCCAGTAGTGCGTCACAGGGGCGGGTGGGGAGCACCGGGGAGCTGTTTTTT.